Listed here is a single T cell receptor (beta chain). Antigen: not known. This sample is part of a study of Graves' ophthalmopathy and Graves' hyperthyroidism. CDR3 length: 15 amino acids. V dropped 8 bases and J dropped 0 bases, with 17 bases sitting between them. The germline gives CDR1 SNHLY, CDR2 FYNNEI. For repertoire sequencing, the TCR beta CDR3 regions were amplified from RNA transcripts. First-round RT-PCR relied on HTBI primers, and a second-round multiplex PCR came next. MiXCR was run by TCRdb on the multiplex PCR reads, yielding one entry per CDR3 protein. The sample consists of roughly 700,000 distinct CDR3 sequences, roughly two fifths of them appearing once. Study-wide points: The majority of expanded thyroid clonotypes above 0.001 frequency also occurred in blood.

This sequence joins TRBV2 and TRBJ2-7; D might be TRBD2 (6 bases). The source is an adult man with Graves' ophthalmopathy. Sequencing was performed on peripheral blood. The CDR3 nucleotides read TGTGCCAGCGTTGCCCCGGGACTCCTCTCCTACGAGCAGTACTTC. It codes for CASVAPGLLSYEQYF.